The clone carrying this TCR beta chain was seen a few times. The antigen is not known. The sample originates from a study of post-analysis software for immune sequencing data. In the study overall: There were relapsing-remitting, secondary progressive and progressive-relapsing multiple sclerosis among the disease courses included.

Regarding the study as a whole: By F measure, samples from a shared preparation batch strongly co-clustered. Five or six TRBV segments (TRBV5-6, TRBV5-1 and TRBV20-1 among them) occurred more frequently in patients than in controls. Among multiple sclerosis patients, normalized Chao1 diversity was significantly below that of controls.

The V and J ends lost 5 bases and 6 bases, in that order; junction bases with no gene match: 2. Germline-derived CDR1 and CDR2 are SGHAT and FQNNGV. This CDR3 contains 12 residues. TCR beta cDNA libraries had unique molecular identifiers. Input populations of roughly 0.9 to 10 million T cells gave rise to around 480,000 cDNA molecules. TCRdb independently ran MiXCR on the PCR reads; one entry per CDR3 protein. Of roughly 540,000 distinct CDR3 sequences listed, 34% are singletons. This sequence was found in a girl aged 2-17 years with multiple sclerosis. The rearrangement links TRBV11-2 to TRBJ2-7; 9 nucleotides agree with TRBD1. The sequenced sample consisted of blood. The CDR3 DNA is TGTGCCAGCAGCCGGACAGGGGTCGAGCAGTACTTC. This codes for CASSRTGVEQYF.